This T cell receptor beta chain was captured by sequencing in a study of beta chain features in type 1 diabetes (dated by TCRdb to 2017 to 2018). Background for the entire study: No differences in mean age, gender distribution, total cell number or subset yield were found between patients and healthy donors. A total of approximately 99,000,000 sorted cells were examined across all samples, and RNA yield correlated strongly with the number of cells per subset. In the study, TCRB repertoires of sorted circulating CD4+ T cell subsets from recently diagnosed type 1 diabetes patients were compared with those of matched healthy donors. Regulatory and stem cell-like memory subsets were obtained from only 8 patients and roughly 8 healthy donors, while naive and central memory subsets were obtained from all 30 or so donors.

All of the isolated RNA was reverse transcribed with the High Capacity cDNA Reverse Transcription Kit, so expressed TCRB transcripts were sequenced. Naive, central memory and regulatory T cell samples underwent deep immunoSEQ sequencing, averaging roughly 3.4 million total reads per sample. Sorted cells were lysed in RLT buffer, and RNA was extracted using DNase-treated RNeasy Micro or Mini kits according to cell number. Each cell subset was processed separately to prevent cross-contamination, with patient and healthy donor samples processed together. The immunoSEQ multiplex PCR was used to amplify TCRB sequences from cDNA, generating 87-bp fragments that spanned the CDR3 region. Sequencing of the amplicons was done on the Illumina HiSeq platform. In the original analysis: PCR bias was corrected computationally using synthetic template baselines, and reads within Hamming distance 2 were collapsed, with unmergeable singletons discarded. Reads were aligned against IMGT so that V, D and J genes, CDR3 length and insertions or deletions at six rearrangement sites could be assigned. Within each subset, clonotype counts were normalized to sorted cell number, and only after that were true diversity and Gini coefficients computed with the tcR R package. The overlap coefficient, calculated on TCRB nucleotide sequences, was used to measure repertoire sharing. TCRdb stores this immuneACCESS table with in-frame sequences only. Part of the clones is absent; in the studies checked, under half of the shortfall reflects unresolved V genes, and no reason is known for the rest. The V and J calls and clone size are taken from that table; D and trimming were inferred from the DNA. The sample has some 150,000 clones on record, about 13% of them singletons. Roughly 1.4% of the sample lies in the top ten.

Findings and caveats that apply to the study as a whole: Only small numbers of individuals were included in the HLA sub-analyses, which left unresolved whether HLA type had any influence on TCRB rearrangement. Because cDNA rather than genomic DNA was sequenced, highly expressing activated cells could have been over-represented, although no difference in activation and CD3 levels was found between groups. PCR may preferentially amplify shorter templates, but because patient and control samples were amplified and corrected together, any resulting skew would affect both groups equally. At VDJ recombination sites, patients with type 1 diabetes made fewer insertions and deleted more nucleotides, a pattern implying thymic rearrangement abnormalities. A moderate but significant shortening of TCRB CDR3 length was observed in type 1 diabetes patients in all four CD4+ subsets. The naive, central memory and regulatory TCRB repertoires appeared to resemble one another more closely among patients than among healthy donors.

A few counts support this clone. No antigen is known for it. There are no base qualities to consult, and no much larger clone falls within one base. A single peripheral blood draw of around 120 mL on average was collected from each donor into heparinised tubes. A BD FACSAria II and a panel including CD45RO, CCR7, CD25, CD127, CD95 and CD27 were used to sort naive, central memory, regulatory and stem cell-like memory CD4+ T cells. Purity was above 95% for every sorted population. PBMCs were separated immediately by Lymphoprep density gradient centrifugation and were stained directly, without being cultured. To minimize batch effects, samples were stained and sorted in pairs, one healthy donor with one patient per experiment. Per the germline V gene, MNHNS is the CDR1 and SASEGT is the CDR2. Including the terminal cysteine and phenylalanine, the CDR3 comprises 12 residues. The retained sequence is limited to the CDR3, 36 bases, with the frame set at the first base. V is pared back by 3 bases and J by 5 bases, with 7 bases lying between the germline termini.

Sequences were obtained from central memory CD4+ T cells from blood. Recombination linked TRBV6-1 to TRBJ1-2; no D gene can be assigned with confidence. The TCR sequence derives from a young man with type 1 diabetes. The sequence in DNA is TGTGCCAGCAGTGAGTCGGGGTATGGCTACACCTTC. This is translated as CASSESGYGYTF.